The clone carrying this T cell receptor (beta chain) was seen a single time. Profiled with immunoSEQ multiplex PCR; TCRdb holds only in-frame clones, not every one. Among millions of clones, more than 85% were seen once, and the ten largest hold about 0.41%. From germline, CDR1 is SQVTM and CDR2 ANQGSEA. The V end was cut by 4 bases, the J end by 3 bases, with 19 bases between. This CDR3 comprises 15 residues. This record comes from a study of shared clonotypes between healthy human individuals. Splitting of CD4+ cells produced CD45RA+ naive and CD45RA-negative memory subsets. Sequenced input: naive CD4+ T cells from PBMCs. Subset indicated: CD45RA+ positively selected. The V call is TRBV29-1, the J call TRBJ2-7; D tentatively fits TRBD1 or TRBD2 (5 bases each). This receptor was taken from a man aged 18-30 years in good health. Some clones in this sample may be carry-over from other donors' samples. CDR3 in DNA: TGCAGCGTTGCACGGGACCCCAATGGAGGCTACGAGCAGTACTTC. This codes for CSVARDPNGGYEQYF.